Presented here are 2 T cell receptor beta chains from one specimen sequenced in a study of vaccination effects on CD4 cells after COVID-19. ViraFEST assay sequencing came after antigen-specific CD4+ T cells were expanded with viral peptide pools. After roughly ten days in culture, the CD4+ T cells were isolated. Each participant received a vaccine that was either BNT162b2 or mRNA-1273, given as two doses. The table came from immunoSEQ multiplex PCR; TCRdb's copy has only in-frame clones and leaves some out. The data contain about 25,000 clones, over 70% of them singletons. Antigens for these TCRs are unknown. The source material was CD4+ T cells from PBMCs cultured with HCoV-NL63 spike peptides, sampled after COVID-19 vaccination. These receptors were taken from a human donor who received a COVID-19 vaccine.

This sequence joins TRBV11-2 and TRBJ2-3; TRBD1 agrees at 10 bases. V shed 5 bases and J 1 base; nucleotides not matched to a gene: 3. The CDR3 length is 15 residues. CDR1 and CDR2 (germline): SGHAT, FQNNGV. The CDR3 DNA follows: TGTGCCAGCAGCCCCGGGACAGGGGGCACAGATACGCAGTATTTT. As protein: CASSPGTGGTDTQYF. The full variable domain, its missing parts supplied by reference TRBV11-2 and TRBJ2-3, is EAGVAQSPRYKIIEKRQSVAFWCNPISGHATLYWYQQILGQGPKLLIQFQNNGVVDDSQLPKDRFSAERLKGVDSTLKIQPAKLEDSAVYLCASSPGTGGTDTQYFGPGTRLTVL.

This rearrangement joins TRBV4-3 to TRBJ2-1, with 11 nucleotides matching TRBD2. Germline CDR1 LGHNA, CDR2 YSLEER. The CDR3 is 16 residues long. Trimming at V came to 4 bases and at J to 4 bases, leaving 6 bases not matched to a gene. The CDR3 region is CASSPLLAGAYNEQFF. CDR3 DNA: TGCGCCAGCAGCCCCCTACTAGCGGGGGCTTACAATGAGCAGTTCTTC.